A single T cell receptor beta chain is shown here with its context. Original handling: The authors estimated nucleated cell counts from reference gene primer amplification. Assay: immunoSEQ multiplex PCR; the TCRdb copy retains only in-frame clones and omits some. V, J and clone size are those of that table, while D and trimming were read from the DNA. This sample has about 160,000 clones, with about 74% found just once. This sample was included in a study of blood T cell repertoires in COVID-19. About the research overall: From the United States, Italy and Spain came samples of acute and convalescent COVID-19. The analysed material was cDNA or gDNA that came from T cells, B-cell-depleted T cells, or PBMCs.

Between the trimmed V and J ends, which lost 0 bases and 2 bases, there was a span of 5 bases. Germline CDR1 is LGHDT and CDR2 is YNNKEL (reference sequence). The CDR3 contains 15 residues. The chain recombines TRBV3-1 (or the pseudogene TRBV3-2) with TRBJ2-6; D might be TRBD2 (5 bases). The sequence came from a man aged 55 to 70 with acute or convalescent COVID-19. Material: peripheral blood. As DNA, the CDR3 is TGTGCCAGCAGCCAAGACGGGGCTGGGGCCAACGTCCTGACTTTC. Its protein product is CASSQDGAGANVLTF.